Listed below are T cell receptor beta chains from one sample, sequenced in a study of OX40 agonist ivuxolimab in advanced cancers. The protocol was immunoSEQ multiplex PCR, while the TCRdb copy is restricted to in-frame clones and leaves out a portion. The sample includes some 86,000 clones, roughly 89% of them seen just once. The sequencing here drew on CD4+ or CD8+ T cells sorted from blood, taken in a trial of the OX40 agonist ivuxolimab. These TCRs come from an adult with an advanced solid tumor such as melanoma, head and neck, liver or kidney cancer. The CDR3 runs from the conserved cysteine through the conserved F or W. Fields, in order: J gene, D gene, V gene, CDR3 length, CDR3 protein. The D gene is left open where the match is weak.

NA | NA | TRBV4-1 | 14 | CASSQGTSTYEQYF
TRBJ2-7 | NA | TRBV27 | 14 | CASSLRLYSYEQYF
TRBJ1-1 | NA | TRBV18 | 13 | CASSPPENTEAFF
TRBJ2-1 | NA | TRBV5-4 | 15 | CASSLWGSSYNEQFF
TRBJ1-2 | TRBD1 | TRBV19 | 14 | CASSFDRDGYGYTF
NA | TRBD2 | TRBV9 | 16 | CASSVDVASGSYEQYF
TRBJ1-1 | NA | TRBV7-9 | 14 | CASSVILPGTEAFF
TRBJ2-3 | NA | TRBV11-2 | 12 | CASSSSVWTQYF
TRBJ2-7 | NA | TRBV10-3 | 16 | CAISAERGLQLYEQYF
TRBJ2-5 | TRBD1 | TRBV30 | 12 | CAWSRGGETQYF
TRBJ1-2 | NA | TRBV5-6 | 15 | CASTLYEVGGAGYTF
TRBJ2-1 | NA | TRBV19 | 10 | CARRHNEQFF
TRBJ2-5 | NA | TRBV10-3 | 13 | CAISGRPQETQYF
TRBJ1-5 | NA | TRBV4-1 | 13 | CASSQIPGQPQHF
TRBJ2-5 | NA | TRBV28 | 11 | CASRVRDGLYF
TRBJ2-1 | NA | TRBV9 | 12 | CASSRSYNEQFF
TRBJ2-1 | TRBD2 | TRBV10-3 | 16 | CAISEGSGMRYNEQFF
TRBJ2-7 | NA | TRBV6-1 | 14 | CASSVRPSSYEQYF
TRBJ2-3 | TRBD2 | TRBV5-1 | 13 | CASTREGGDTQYF
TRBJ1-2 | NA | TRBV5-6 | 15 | CASSGWILSGYGYTF
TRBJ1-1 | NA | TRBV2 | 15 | CASSLRQIMNTEAFF
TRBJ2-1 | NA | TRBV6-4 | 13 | CASSETSYNEQFF
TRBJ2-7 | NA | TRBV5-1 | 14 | CASSYYAGFYEQYF
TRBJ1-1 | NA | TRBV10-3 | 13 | CAINPDPNTEAFF
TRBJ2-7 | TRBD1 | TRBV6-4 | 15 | CASSEAAGGVYEQYF
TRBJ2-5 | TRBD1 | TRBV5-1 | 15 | CASSLGTGGLETQYF
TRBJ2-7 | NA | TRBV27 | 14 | CASSLQADSYEQYF
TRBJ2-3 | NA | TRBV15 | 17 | CATSRGVLSASTDTQYF
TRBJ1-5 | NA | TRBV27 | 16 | CASSLGAYGGNQPQHF
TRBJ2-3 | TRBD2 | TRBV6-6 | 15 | CASSYLAGSTDTQYF
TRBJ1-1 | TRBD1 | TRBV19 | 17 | CASTLSRPGGAYTEAFF
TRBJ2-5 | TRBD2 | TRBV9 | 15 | CASSVEAGVTETQYF
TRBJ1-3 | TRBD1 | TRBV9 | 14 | CASSEQGTGNTIYF
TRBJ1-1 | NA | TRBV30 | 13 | CAWALGAPTEAFF
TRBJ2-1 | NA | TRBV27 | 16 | CASSLSGPFSYNEQFF
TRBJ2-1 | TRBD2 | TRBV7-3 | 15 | CASSLLSGSRNEQFF
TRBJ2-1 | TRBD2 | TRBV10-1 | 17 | CASSESRGLAGVNEQFF
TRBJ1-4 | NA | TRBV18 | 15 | CASSPYQATNEKLFF
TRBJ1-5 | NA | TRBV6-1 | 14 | CASSENTSTRPQHF
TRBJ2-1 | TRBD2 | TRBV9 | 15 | CASSRTSGDYNEQFF
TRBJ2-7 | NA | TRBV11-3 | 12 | CASSSPRGEQYF
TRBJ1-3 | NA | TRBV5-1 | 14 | CASSLGSSGNTIYF
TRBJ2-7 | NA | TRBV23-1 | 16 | CASSQEHRDRSYEQYF
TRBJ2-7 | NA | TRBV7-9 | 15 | CASSHAERSSYEQYF
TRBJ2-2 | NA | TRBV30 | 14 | CASHRNPNTGELFF
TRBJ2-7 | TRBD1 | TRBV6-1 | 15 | CASTERDRPHYEQYF
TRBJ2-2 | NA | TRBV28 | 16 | CASQFGGSPPSGELFF
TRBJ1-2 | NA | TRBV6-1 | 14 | CASSEFWTAYGYTF